This T cell receptor (beta chain) appears in the sequencing data of a study of PD-1 blockade in classical Hodgkin lymphoma. Study as a whole: Nivolumab was administered to patients intravenously at 3 mg/kg every 2 weeks.

Trimming stripped 11 bases from V and 1 base from J, with 9 bases between. The CDR3 has 11 amino acids. Germline CDR1 reads SNHLY; CDR2 reads FYNNEI. Measured with immunoSEQ multiplex PCR; TCRdb has only the in-frame clones, and not every one. The sample yields tens of thousands of clones, 75% to 90% seen once. Time point indicated: cycle 4 day 1 (C4D1), after less than 7 weeks of nivolumab. Exposure to brentuximab vedotin varied, and each patient had relapsed following autologous stem cell transplantation. This sequence was found in a human donor with classical Hodgkin lymphoma. This rearrangement joins TRBV2 to TRBJ2-7; possibly TRBD2 for D (5 bases). The sequencing here drew on peripheral blood mononuclear cells (PBMCs), taken before the fourth cycle of nivolumab. The CDR3 sequence is CAERRSYEQYF. The CDR3 nucleotides read TGTGCCGAGCGGCGTTCCTACGAGCAGTACTTC.